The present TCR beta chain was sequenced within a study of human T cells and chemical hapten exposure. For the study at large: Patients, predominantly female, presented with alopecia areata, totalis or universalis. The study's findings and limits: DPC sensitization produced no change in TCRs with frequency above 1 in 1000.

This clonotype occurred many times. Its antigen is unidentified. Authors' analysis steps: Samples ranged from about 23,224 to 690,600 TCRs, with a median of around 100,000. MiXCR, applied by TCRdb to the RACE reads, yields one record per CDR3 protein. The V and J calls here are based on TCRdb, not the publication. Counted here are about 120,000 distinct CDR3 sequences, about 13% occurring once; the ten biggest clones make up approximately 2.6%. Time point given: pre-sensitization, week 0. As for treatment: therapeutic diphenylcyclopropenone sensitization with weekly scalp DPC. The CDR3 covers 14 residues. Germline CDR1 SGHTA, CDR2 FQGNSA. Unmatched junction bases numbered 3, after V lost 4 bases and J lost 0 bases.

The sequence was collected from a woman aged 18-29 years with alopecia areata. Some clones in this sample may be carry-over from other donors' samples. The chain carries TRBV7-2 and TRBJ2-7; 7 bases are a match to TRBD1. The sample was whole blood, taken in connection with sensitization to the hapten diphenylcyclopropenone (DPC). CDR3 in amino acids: CASSSRDSSYEQYF. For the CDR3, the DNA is TGTGCCAGCAGCTCGAGGGACAGCTCCTACGAGCAGTACTTC.